This T cell receptor (beta chain) was found in a study of T cell responses to AZD1222 COVID-19 vaccine. V lost 0 bases and J lost 0, with 0 bases in between. The CDR3 has 12 amino acids. The germline V gene has CDR1 SGHNT and CDR2 YYREEE (reference sequence). Profiled with immunoSEQ multiplex PCR; TCRdb holds only in-frame clones, not every one. The sample yields about 150,000 clones, over 80% seen once. This chain connects TRBV5-4 to TRBJ1-2, with D hard to call. The source of this sequence is an adult who received the AZD1222 COVID-19 vaccine. The source material was peripheral blood, sampled 28 days after the second AZD1222 dose. CDR3 DNA: TGTGCCAGCAGCTTGGCTAACTATGGCTACACCTTC. Residues: CASSLANYGYTF. Full variable domain (outside the CDR3, taken from reference TRBV5-4 and TRBJ1-2): ETGVTQSPTHLIKTRGQQVTLRCSSQSGHNTVSWYQQALGQGPQFIFQYYREEENGRGNFPPRFSGLQFPNYSSELNVNALELDDSALYLCASSLANYGYTFGSGTRLTVV.